The 3 T cell receptor beta chains below all came from one sample that was sequenced in a study of blood T cells in healthy people across ages. With a J-beta primer mix and a sample-barcoded 5' primer, a second PCR ran about 6 to 11 cycles. TCRdb fed the 5' RACE reads into MiXCR, producing one record per CDR3 protein. The table records roughly 800,000 distinct CDR3 sequences, more than 20% of them present only once. This sample also belongs to another study, concerning T cells of mothers and their children.

The sample taken for sequencing was blood. The receptors shown here come from a boy aged 5 to 17 in good health.

This clonotype has just a few counts. V is TRBV21-1 and J is TRBJ2-3; the table's D call TRBD2 went unverified against the DNA. TRBV21-1 counts as a pseudogene. This CDR3 contains 20 residues. CDR3 region: CASSKAVGRTSGRAPDTQYF. In DNA form, the CDR3 reads TGTGCCAGCAGCAAAGCAGTAGGAAGGACTAGCGGGAGGGCCCCAGATACGCAGTATTTT.

The rearrangement joins TRBV9 to TRBJ2-5, with 8 bases that match TRBD2. This CDR3 has 17 residues. Germline CDR1 and CDR2: SGDLS and YYNGEE. With V trimmed by 4 bases and J by 0 bases, 11 bases remained unmatched. The DNA for the CDR3 is TGTGCCAGCAGCTGGGGAACTAGCGGTAGATACCAAGAGACCCAGTACTTC. Protein sequence: CASSWGTSGRYQETQYF.

The chain uses TRBV27 and TRBJ1-4; tentatively, D is TRBD1 (5 bases). The CDR3 has 18 amino acids. Trimming took off 6 bases at V and 5 bases at J, with 25 bases between the two ends. Germline-derived CDR1 and CDR2 are MNHEY and SMNVEV (reference sequence). DNA of the CDR3: TGTGCCAGCAGCCCCGGAATCTATAGGGGCAGCTCAAATGAAAAACTGTTTTTT. Translation gives CASSPGIYRGSSNEKLFF. Together with reference TRBV27 and TRBJ1-4, the CDR3 gives the full variable domain: EAQVTQNPRYLITVTGKKLTVTCSQNMNHEYMSWYRQDPGLGLRQIYYSMNVEVTDKGDVPEGYKVSRKEKRNFPLILESPSPNQTSLYFCASSPGIYRGSSNEKLFFGSGTQLSVL.